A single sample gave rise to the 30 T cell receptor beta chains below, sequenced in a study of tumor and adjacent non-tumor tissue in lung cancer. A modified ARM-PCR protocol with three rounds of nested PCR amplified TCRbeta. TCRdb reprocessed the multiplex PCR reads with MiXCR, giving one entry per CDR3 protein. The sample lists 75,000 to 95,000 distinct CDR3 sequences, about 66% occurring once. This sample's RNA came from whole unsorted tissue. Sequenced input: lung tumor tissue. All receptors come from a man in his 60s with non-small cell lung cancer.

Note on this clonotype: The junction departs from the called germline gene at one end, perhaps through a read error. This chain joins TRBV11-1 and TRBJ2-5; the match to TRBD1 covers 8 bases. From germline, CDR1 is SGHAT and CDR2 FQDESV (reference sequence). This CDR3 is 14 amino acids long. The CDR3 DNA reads TGTGCCGGCAGCTCCGGACAGGGCCTAGAGACCCATTACTTC. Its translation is CAGSSGQGLETHYF.

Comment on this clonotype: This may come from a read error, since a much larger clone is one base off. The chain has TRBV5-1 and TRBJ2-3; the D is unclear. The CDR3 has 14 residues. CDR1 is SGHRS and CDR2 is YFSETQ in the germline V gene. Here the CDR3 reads CASSLGDGTDTHYF. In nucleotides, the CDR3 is TGCGCCAGCAGCTTGGGGGATGGCACAGATACGCACTATTTT.

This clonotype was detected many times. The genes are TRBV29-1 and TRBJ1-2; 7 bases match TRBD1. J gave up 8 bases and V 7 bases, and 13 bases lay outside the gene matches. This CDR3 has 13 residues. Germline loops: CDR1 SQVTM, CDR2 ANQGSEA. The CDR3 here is CSAIGTASGGYTF. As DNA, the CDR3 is TGCAGCGCAATTGGGACAGCGAGCGGCGGCTACACCTTC.

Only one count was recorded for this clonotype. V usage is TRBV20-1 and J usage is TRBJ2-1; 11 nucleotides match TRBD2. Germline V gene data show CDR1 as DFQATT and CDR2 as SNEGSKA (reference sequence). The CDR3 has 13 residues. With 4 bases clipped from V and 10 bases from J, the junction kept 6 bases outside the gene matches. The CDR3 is CSATLAGAREQFF. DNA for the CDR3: TGCAGTGCTACACTAGCGGGAGCCCGCGAGCAGTTCTTC.

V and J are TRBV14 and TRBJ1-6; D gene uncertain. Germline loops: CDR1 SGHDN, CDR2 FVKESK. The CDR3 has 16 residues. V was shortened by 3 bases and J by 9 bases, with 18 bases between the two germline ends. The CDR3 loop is CASSHLFEVDSSPLHF. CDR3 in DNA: TGTGCCAGCAGCCACCTATTCGAAGTGGATAGTTCACCCCTCCACTTT.

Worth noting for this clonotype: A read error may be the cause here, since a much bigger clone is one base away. CDR3: CASSLGHPRYNEQFF. CDR3 nucleotide sequence: TGTGCCAGCAGCTTAGGCCATCCTAGATACAATGAGCAGTTCTTC. This chain uses TRBV13 with TRBJ2-1, with unresolved D. From germline, CDR1 is PRHDT and CDR2 FYEKMQ (reference sequence). The V end was cut by 0 bases, the J end by 4 bases, with 10 bases between. The length of the CDR3 is 15 residues.

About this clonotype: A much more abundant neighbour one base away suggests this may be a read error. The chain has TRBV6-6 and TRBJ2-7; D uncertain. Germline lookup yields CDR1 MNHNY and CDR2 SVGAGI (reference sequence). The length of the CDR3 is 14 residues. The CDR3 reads CAISSGTQFYEQYF. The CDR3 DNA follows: TGTGCCATCAGTTCGGGCACCCAGTTTTACGAGCAGTACTTC.

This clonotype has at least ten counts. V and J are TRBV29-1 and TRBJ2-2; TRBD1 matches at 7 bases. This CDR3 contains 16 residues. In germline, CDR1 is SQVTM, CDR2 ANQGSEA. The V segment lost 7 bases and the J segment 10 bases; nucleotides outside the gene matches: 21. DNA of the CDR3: TGCAGCGCTCTACGACGAGGCCGGGACAGTCCTTTGGAGCTGTTTTTT. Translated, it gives CSALRRGRDSPLELFF.

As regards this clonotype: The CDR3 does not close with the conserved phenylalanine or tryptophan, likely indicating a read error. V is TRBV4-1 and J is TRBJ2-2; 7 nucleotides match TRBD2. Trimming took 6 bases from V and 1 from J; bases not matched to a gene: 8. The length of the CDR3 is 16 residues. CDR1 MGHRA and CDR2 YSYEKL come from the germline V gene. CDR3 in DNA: TGCGCCAGCAGTCGGGCGGGAGCGGGGAACACCGGGGAGCTGTTTTTA. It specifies CASSRAGAGNTGELFL.

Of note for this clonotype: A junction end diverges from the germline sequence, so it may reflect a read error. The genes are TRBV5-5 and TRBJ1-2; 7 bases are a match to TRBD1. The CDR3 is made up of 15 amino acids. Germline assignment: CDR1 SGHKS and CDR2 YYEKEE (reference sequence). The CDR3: CASRPSTGNLYGCTF. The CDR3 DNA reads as TGTGCCAGCAGGCCCTCGACAGGGAACCTCTATGGCTGCACCTTC. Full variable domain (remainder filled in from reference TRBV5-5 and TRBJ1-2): DAGVTQSPTHLIKTRGQQVTLRCSPISGHKSVSWYQQVLGQGPQFIFQYYEKEERGRGNFPDRFSARQFPNYSSELNVNALLLGDSALYLCASRPSTGNLYGCTFGSGTRLTVV.

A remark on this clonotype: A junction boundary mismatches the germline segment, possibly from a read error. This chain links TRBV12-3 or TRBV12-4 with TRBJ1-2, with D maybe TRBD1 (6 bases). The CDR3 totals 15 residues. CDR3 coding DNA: TGTGCCAGCAGTCTCGCTCATACAGGGATCTATGACTACACCTTC. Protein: CASSLAHTGIYDYTF.

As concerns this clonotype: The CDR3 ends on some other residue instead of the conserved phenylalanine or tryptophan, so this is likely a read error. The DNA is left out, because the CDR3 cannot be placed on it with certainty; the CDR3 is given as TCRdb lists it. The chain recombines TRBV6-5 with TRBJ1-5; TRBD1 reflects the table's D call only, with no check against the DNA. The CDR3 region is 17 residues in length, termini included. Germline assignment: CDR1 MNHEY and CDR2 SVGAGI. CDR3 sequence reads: CASSYSGRGHSNQPRHY.

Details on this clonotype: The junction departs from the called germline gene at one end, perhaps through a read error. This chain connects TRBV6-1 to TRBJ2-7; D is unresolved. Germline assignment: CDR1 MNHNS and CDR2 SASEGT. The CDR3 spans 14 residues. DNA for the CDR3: TGTGCCAGCTGTGAGGATAGGTTGTCGGGCGAGCAGTACTTC. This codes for CASCEDRLSGEQYF.

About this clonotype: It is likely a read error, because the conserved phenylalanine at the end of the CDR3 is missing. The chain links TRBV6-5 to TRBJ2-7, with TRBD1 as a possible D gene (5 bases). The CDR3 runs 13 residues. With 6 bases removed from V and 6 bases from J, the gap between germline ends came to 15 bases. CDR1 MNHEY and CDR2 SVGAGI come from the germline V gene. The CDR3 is CASREGDVGEQYI. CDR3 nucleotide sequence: TGTGCCAGCAGAGAAGGGGATGTAGGCGAGCAGTACATC.

CDR3 protein: CAISDGDHGTDTQYF. DNA of the CDR3: TGTGCCATCAGTGACGGGGACCACGGGACAGATACGCAGTATTTT. This chain uses TRBV10-3 with TRBJ2-3; D is possibly TRBD1 or TRBD2 (5 bases each). V was clipped by 3 bases and J by 3 bases, with 13 bases between them. CDR3 length equals 15 residues. Germline assignment: CDR1 ENHRY and CDR2 SYGVKD.

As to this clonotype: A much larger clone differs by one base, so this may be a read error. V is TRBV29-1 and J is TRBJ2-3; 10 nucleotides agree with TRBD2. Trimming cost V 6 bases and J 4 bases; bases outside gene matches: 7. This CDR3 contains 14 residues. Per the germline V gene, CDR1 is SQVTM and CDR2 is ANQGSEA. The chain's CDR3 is CSVASGTSADTQYF. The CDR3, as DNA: TGCAGCGTCGCAAGCGGGACTAGCGCAGATACGCAGTATTTT.

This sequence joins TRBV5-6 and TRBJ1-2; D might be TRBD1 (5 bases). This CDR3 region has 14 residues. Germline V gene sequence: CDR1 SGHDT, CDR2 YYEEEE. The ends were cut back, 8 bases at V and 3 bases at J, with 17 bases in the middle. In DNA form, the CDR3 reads TGTGCCAGTCGCACCGAGGGGCAGTACTATGGCTACACCTTC. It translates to CASRTEGQYYGYTF. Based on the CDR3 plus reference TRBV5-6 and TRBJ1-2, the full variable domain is DAGVTQSPTHLIKTRGQQVTLRCSPKSGHDTVSWYQQALGQGPQFIFQYYEEEERQRGNFPDRFSGHQFPNYSSELNVNALLLGDSALYLCASRTEGQYYGYTFGSGTRLTVV.

Here the CDR3 reads CASNTYSKRGTDTQYF. The CDR3 DNA sequence: TGCGCCAGCAACACATACAGCAAAAGGGGCACAGATACGCAGTATTTT. The chain links TRBV10-2 to TRBJ2-3; D ambiguous. CDR1 is WSHSY, CDR2 SAAADI, per germline. The length of the CDR3 is 16 residues. Trimming left V 7 bases short and J 1 base short, with 18 bases between.

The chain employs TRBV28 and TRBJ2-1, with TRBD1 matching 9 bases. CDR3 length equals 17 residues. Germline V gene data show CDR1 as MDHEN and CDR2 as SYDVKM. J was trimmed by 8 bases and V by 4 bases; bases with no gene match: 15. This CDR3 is CASSSRFTGTGFDEQFF. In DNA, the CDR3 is TGTGCCAGCAGTTCTAGATTCACCGGGACAGGGTTCGATGAGCAGTTCTTC.

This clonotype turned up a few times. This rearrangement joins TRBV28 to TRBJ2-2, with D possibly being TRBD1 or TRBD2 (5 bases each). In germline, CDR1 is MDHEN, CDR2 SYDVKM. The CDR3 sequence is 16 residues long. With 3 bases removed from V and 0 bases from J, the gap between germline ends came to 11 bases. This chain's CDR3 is CASSFLGTANTGELFF. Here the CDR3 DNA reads TGTGCCAGCAGTTTTTTAGGGACGGCGAACACCGGGGAGCTGTTTTTT. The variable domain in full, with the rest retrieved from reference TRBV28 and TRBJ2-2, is DVKVTQSSRYLVKRTGEKVFLECVQDMDHENMFWYRQDPGLGLRLIYFSYDVKMKEKGDIPEGYSVSREKKERFSLILESASTNQTSMYLCASSFLGTANTGELFFGEGSRLTVL.

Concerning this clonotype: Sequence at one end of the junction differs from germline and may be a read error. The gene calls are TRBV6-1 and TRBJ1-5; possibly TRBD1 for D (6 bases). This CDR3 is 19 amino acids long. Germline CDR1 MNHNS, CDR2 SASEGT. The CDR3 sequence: CASNPPGGQRLVTNQRQHF. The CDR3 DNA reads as TGTGCCAGCAACCCCCCAGGAGGACAGAGGTTGGTTACCAATCAGCGCCAGCATTTT.

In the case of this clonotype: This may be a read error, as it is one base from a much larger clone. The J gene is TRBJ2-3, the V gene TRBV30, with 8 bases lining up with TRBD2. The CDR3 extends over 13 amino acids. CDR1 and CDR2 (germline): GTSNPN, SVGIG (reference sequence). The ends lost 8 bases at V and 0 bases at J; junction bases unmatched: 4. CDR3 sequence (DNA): TGTGCCGCCGAGCGGGAGAGCACAGATACGCAGTATTTT. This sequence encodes CAAERESTDTQYF.

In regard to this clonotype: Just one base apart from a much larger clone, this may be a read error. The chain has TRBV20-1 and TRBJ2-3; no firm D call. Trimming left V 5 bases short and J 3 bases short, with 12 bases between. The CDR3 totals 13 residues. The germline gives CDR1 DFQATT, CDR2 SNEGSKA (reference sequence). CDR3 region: CSAPSGVTDTQYF. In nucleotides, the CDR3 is TGCAGTGCTCCCTCCGGAGTAACAGATACGCAGTATTTT.

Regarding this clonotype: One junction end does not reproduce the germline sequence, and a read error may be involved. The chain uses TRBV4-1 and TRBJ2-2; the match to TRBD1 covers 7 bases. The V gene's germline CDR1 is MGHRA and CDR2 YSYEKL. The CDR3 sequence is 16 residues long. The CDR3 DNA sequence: TGCGCAAGCAGCCAAGAGGAGCGAGGGGGCACCGTGGAGCTGTTTTTT. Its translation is CASSQEERGGTVELFF.

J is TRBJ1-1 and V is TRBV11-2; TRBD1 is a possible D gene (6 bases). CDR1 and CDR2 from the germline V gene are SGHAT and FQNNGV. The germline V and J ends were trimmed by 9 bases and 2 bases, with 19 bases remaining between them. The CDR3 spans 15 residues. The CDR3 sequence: CARGPRGGDNTEAFF. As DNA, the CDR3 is TGTGCCAGAGGCCCTAGGGGGGGGGATAACACTGAAGCTTTCTTT.

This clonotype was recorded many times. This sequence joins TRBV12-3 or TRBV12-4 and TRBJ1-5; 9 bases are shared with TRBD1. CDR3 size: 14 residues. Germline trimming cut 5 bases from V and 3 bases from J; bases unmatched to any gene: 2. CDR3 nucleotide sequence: TGTGCCAGCAGTGGGACAGGGCCCAATCAGCCCCAGCATTTT. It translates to CASSGTGPNQPQHF.

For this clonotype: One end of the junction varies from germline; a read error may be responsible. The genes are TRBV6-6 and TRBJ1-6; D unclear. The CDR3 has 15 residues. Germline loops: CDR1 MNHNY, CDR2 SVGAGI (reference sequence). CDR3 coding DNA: TGTGCCAGCTGTTACGACGAGACCTATAATTCACCCCTCCACTTC. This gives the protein CASCYDETYNSPLHF.

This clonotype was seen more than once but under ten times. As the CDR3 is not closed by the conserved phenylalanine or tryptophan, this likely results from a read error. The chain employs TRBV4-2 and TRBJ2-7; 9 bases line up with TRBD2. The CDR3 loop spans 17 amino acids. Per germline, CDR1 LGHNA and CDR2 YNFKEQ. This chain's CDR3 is CASSQDDSGLASYEQYL. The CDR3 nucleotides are TGTGCCAGCAGTCAAGATGATTCCGGACTAGCGTCCTACGAGCAGTACCTC.

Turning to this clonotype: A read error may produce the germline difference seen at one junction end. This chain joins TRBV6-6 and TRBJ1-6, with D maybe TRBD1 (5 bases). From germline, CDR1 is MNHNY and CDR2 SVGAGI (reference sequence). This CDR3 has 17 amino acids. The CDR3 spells CASLTTRGAPYNSPLHF. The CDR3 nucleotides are TGTGCCAGCTTGACAACAAGGGGAGCCCCCTATAATTCACCACTCCACTTT.

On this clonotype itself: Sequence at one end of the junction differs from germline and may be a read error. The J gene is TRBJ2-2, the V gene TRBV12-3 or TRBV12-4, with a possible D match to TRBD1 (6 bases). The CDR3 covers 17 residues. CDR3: CASSFVVGAENNGELFF. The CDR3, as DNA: TGTGCCAGCAGTTTTGTGGTGGGGGCAGAGAACAACGGGGAACTGTTTTTT.